The clone carrying this T cell receptor beta chain was recorded a few times. Per the original methods: From reference gene primer amplification, estimates of nucleated cell counts were derived. Sequencing was performed with immunoSEQ multiplex PCR; in TCRdb, only in-frame clones are kept and a portion is missing. V and J calls and clone size are copied from that table; D and trimming were computed from the DNA. The sample contains fewer than 400,000 clones, roughly 85% of which appear only once. The sample comes from a study of blood T cell repertoires in COVID-19. Study context: Whether acute or convalescent, the COVID-19 samples came from the United States, Italy and Spain. PBMCs, B-cell-depleted T cells, or T cells were the source of the cDNA or gDNA that made up the material.

Trimming removed 6 bases at V and 0 bases at J, with 9 bases between. The CDR3 totals 14 residues. Germline CDR1 MDHEN, CDR2 SYDVKM. The sequencing sample was made of peripheral blood. The J gene is TRBJ1-5, the V gene TRBV28; D might be TRBD1 (5 bases). This sequence was found in a woman aged 18 to 35 with acute or convalescent COVID-19. As DNA, the CDR3 is TGTGCCAGCAGCCTTGACAGTAGCAATCAGCCCCAGCATTTT. Translating it yields CASSLDSSNQPQHF.